Following are 24 T cell receptor beta chains from one sample sequenced in a study of blood T cell repertoires in COVID-19. Sequencing was performed with immunoSEQ multiplex PCR; in TCRdb, only in-frame clones are kept and a portion is missing. The table shows over 250,000 clones, with about 90% occurring only once. What was sequenced was PBMCs or T cells enriched from blood (not recorded which). Receptors originate from a woman aged 60 to 75 who had recovered from COVID-19.

This rearrangement joins TRBV11-2 to TRBJ1-1; D is perhaps TRBD1 (6 bases). CDR3 length: 13 amino acids. V was clipped by 4 bases and J by 3 bases, with 9 bases between them. Germline CDR1 is SGHAT and CDR2 is FQNNGV. The CDR3 DNA sequence: TGTGCCAGCAGCTCCCGGACAGACACTGAAGCTTTCTTT. Translated: CASSSRTDTEAFF.

This sequence joins TRBV9 and TRBJ2-5; maybe TRBD1 (6 bases). V was clipped by 0 bases and J by 2 bases, with 11 bases between them. This CDR3 is built from 15 residues. Per germline, CDR1 SGDLS and CDR2 YYNGEE. Here the CDR3 reads CASSVASDRQETQYF. The CDR3 DNA is TGTGCCAGCAGCGTAGCCTCGGACAGACAAGAGACCCAGTACTTC. Drawing the rest from reference TRBV9 and TRBJ2-5, the complete variable domain is DSGVTQTPKHLITATGQRVTLRCSPRSGDLSVYWYQQSLDQGLQFLIQYYNGEERAKGNILERFSAQQFPDLHSELNLSSLELGDSALYFCASSVASDRQETQYFGPGTRLLVL.

This chain links TRBV15 with TRBJ1-5; D is unclear. V was pared by 0 bases and J by 1 base, with 13 bases between. This CDR3 is 17 amino acids long. Germline CDR1 reads LNHNV; CDR2 reads YYDKDF (reference sequence). Here the CDR3 DNA reads TGTGCCACCAGCAGAGATCGGGAGGGATCGAGCAATCAGCCCCAGCATTTT. Translated: CATSRDREGSSNQPQHF.

The chain employs TRBV5-4 and TRBJ2-2; tentatively, D is TRBD2 (6 bases). Trimming left V 1 base short and J 4 bases short, with 11 bases between. Germline CDR1 is SGHNT and CDR2 is YYREEE (reference sequence). The CDR3 contains 15 residues. The CDR3 region has the DNA TGTGCCAGCAGCTTGCCTAGCGTCGGCACCGGGGAGCTGTTTTTT. It is translated as CASSLPSVGTGELFF.

The chain recombines TRBV4-1 with TRBJ2-7; TRBD1 matches 7 bases. The CDR3 is made up of 16 amino acids. V lost 0 bases and J lost 7; bases outside the gene matches: 12. Germline V gene lookup returns CDR1 MGHRA and CDR2 YSYEKL. The CDR3 here is CASSQERAGGFYEQYF. The CDR3 DNA reads as TGCGCCAGCAGCCAAGAGAGGGCAGGGGGTTTCTATGAGCAGTACTTC.

The chain uses TRBV4-1 and TRBJ2-1; 7 bases are a match to TRBD2. V lost 1 base to trimming and J lost 3 bases; unmatched junction nucleotides: 15. The CDR3 covers 19 residues. CDR1 MGHRA and CDR2 YSYEKL come from the germline V gene. The CDR3 spells CASSQGRDPKERDYNEQFF. The DNA of the CDR3 is TGCGCCAGCAGCCAAGGTCGAGACCCCAAAGAGCGGGACTACAATGAGCAGTTCTTC.

The chain uses TRBV28 and TRBJ1-5; the D gene is possibly TRBD1 (5 bases). Trimming pared 9 bases from V and 5 bases from J, leaving 17 bases between. CDR1 is MDHEN, CDR2 SYDVKM, per germline. The length of the CDR3 is 14 residues. The CDR3 loop is CASQSAGGYQPQHF. The CDR3 DNA follows: TGTGCCAGTCAATCGGCCGGGGGGTATCAGCCCCAGCATTTT. Combining the CDR3 with reference TRBV28 and TRBJ1-5 gives the whole variable domain DVKVTQSSRYLVKRTGEKVFLECVQDMDHENMFWYRQDPGLGLRLIYFSYDVKMKEKGDIPEGYSVSREKKERFSLILESASTNQTSMYLCASQSAGGYQPQHFGDGTRLSIL.

The chain couples TRBV28 to TRBJ1-2, with D possibly TRBD1 on 6 matching bases. The CDR3 runs to 16 residues. The germline CDR1 and CDR2 sequences are MDHEN and SYDVKM. V lost 1 base and J lost 4, with 16 bases in between. Here the CDR3 reads CASSLSTFRGSYGYTF. The CDR3 DNA is TGTGCCAGCAGTTTATCTACCTTCAGGGGCTCCTATGGCTACACCTTC.

The V and J genes are TRBV9 and TRBJ1-5; 7 bases fit TRBD1. This CDR3 has 15 residues. Germline CDR1 and CDR2: SGDLS and YYNGEE. J was trimmed by 5 bases and V by 0 bases; bases with no gene match: 5. The CDR3 region has the DNA TGTGCCAGCAGCGTAGCCGGGACAGAAGATCAGCCCCAGCATTTT. Residues: CASSVAGTEDQPQHF.

The J gene is TRBJ2-5, the V gene TRBV5-1, with 7 positions matching TRBD2. In germline, CDR1 is SGHRS, CDR2 YFSETQ. The trim removed 4 bases at V and 5 bases at J, leaving 14 bases unmatched. The CDR3 is made up of 16 amino acids. In nucleotides, the CDR3 is TGCGCCAGCAGCGTTGGGAGCGGGATGGTCAGCGAGACCCAGTACTTC. It specifies CASSVGSGMVSETQYF.

V is TRBV4-1 and J is TRBJ2-3; 11 bases match TRBD2. With V trimmed by 4 bases and J by 2 bases, 5 bases remained unmatched. Germline CDR1 is MGHRA and CDR2 is YSYEKL. This CDR3 contains 16 residues. CDR3 sequence reads: CASSPQLAGDTDTQYF. The DNA of the CDR3 is TGCGCCAGCAGCCCCCAACTAGCGGGGGACACAGATACGCAGTATTTT.

The V gene is TRBV11-3, the J gene TRBJ1-1; maybe TRBD1 (6 bases). The CDR3 contains 13 residues. CDR1 SGHNT and CDR2 YENEEA come from the germline V gene. V lost 3 bases, J lost 5 bases, and 10 bases lay in between. The CDR3 region is CASSFRQATEAFF. In nucleotides, the CDR3 is TGTGCCAGCAGCTTCCGACAGGCTACTGAAGCTTTCTTT.

V is TRBV14 and J is TRBJ2-1; the D gene is possibly TRBD2 (7 bases). The CDR3 is 13 amino acids. Germline CDR1 reads SGHDN; CDR2 reads FVKESK. V was pared by 0 bases and J by 9 bases, with 9 bases between. CDR3 sequence reads: CASSQERGGEQFF. CDR3 nucleotide sequence: TGTGCCAGCAGCCAAGAGAGGGGGGGTGAGCAGTTCTTC.

The chain couples TRBV20-1 to TRBJ1-6; TRBD1 is a possible D gene (5 bases). The germline V gene encodes CDR1 DFQATT and CDR2 SNEGSKA (reference sequence). With 3 bases removed from V and 6 bases from J, the gap between germline ends came to 9 bases. The CDR3 totals 13 residues. Here the CDR3 reads CSASNQGNSPLHF. As DNA, the CDR3 is TGCAGTGCTAGTAACCAGGGTAATTCACCCCTCCACTTT.

The genes are TRBV19 and TRBJ1-4; the D gene is possibly TRBD1 (5 bases). CDR3 size: 17 residues. V lost 1 base and J 5 bases, leaving 17 bases between the germline ends. CDR1 LNHDA and CDR2 SQIVND come from the germline V gene (reference sequence). The CDR3: CASSIGSGGARNEKLFF. The DNA for the CDR3 is TGTGCCAGTAGTATAGGAAGTGGAGGGGCGCGGAATGAAAAACTGTTTTTT. Based on the CDR3 plus reference TRBV19 and TRBJ1-4, the full variable domain is DGGITQSPKYLFRKEGQNVTLSCEQNLNHDAMYWYRQDPGQGLRLIYYSQIVNDFQKGDIAEGYSVSREKKESFPLTVTSAQKNPTAFYLCASSIGSGGARNEKLFFGSGTQLSVL.

This clone is labeled as medium-sized (0.01 to 0.1%). The chain employs TRBV19 and TRBJ2-7; tentatively, D is TRBD2 (6 bases). Trimming removed 5 bases at V and 6 bases at J, with 20 bases between. The CDR3 has 15 residues. Germline CDR1 reads LNHDA; CDR2 reads SQIVND (reference sequence). The CDR3 coding sequence is TGTGCCAGTAGTTGGGCGGGGCTGCCTTTACGCGAGCAGTACTTC. This sequence encodes CASSWAGLPLREQYF. Using reference TRBV19 and TRBJ2-7 for the parts outside the CDR3, the full variable domain is DGGITQSPKYLFRKEGQNVTLSCEQNLNHDAMYWYRQDPGQGLRLIYYSQIVNDFQKGDIAEGYSVSREKKESFPLTVTSAQKNPTAFYLCASSWAGLPLREQYFGPGTRLTVT.

Of note for this clone: Other DNA sequences in this sample translate to the same CDR3. The V call is TRBV29-1, the J call TRBJ1-1; D is perhaps TRBD1 (5 bases). The germline V gene encodes CDR1 SQVTM and CDR2 ANQGSEA. The V end lost 2 bases, the J end lost 2 bases, and 9 bases lay between the germline ends. This CDR3 region has 13 residues. Here the CDR3 DNA reads TGCAGCGTTGAAAGGGGAATTAACACTGAAGCTTTCTTT. The encoded protein is CSVERGINTEAFF.

This clone occurred a few times. The chain joins TRBV30 to TRBJ1-5; D is possibly TRBD1 (5 bases). V dropped 1 base and J dropped 0 bases, with 10 bases sitting between them. Germline CDR1 is GTSNPN and CDR2 is SVGIG (reference sequence). CDR3 length equals 15 residues. In nucleotides, the CDR3 is TGTGCCTGGAGTGCCGACAGTAATAGCAATCAGCCCCAGCATTTT. Protein product: CAWSADSNSNQPQHF.

The table lists this clone with a count of one. V is TRBV3-1 (or the pseudogene TRBV3-2) and J is TRBJ1-4; D is unresolved. Germline V CDR1 and CDR2: LGHDT, YNNKEL (reference sequence). This CDR3 is built from 14 residues. Deletions cut 1 base from V and 5 bases from J, with 8 bases between. This CDR3 reads CASSQASGNEKLFF. CDR3 sequence (DNA): TGTGCCAGCAGCCAAGCGTCGGGGAATGAAAAACTGTTTTTT.

V gene TRBV5-6 combines with J gene TRBJ1-5, with TRBD1 matching 8 bases. The CDR3 is 18 residues long. Germline CDR1 and CDR2: SGHDT and YYEEEE. V shed 0 bases and J 0 bases; nucleotides not matched to a gene: 8. CDR3 sequence: CASSLAGQGLGSNQPQHF. In DNA form, the CDR3 reads TGTGCCAGCAGCTTGGCAGGACAGGGTTTGGGTAGCAATCAGCCCCAGCATTTT.

The V and J genes are TRBV28 and TRBJ1-5; TRBD1 might be the D (5 bases). Trimming removed 7 bases from V and 7 bases from J, with 20 bases in between. The germline CDR1 and CDR2 sequences are MDHEN and SYDVKM. The CDR3 totals 15 residues. The DNA of the CDR3 is TGTGCCAGCACTACCCCCGGGGGAAATAGGCAGCCCCAGCATTTT. This sequence encodes CASTTPGGNRQPQHF.

The rearrangement uses TRBV2 and TRBJ1-6; TRBD1 agrees at 7 bases. This CDR3 is built from 14 residues. The germline V gene encodes CDR1 SNHLY and CDR2 FYNNEI. J gave up 7 bases and V 3 bases, and 3 bases lay outside the gene matches. The CDR3 spells CASSETGRNSPLHF. For the CDR3, the DNA is TGTGCCAGCAGTGAGACAGGGCGGAATTCACCCCTCCACTTT.

The chain joins TRBV28 to TRBJ2-3; D may be TRBD2 (5 bases). The germline V and J ends were trimmed by 3 bases and 6 bases, with 10 bases remaining between them. The CDR3 totals 13 residues. Looked up from germline, CDR1 is MDHEN and CDR2 is SYDVKM. CDR3 nucleotides: TGTGCCAGCAGTTTCGTGAGGGCTGATACGCAGTATTTT. This codes for CASSFVRADTQYF.

The count of this clone is one. The chain employs TRBV25-1 and TRBJ2-5; 11 nucleotides align to TRBD2. The length of the CDR3 is 15 residues. Germline V CDR1 and CDR2: MGHDK, SYGVNS. The trim removed 4 bases at V and 5 bases at J, leaving 6 bases unmatched. The CDR3 region is CASSALAGGHETQYF. CDR3 bases: TGTGCCAGCAGTGCCTTAGCGGGGGGGCATGAGACCCAGTACTTC.